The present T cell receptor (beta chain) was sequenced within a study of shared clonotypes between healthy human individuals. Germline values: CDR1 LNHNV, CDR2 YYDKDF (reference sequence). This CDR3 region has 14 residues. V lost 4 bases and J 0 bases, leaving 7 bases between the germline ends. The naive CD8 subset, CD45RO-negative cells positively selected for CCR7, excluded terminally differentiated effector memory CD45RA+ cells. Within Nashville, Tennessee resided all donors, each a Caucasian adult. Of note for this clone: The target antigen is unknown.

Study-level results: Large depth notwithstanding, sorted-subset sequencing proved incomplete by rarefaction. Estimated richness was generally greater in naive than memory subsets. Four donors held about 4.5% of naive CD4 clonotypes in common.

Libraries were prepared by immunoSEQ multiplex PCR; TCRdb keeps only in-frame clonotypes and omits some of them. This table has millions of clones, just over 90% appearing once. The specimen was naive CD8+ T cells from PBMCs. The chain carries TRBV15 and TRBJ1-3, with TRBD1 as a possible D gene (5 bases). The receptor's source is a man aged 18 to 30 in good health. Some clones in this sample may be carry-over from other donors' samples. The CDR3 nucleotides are TGTGCCACCAGCACAGGGAGCTCTGGAAACACCATATATTTT. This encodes CATSTGSSGNTIYF.